This paragraph reports one T cell receptor (beta chain). The entry originates in a study of PD-L1 blockade in urothelial cancer. Study as a whole: Once treatment had started, blood was analyzed at 3 weeks (second dose) and again at 6 weeks.

Specified time point: pretreatment peripheral blood. Some clones are missing from TCRdb's copy, which holds only in-frame ones; the method was immunoSEQ multiplex PCR. The sample includes about 52,000 clones, 84% of them seen just once. The V and J ends lost 1 base and 5 bases, in that order; junction bases with no gene match: 3. Per the germline V gene, CDR1 is PRHDT and CDR2 is FYEKMQ (reference sequence). The CDR3 runs to 15 residues. The TCR comes from a man aged 45-65 years with urothelial cancer. The sample here was PBMCs, taken around atezolizumab (anti-PD-L1) treatment. The rearrangement links TRBV13 to TRBJ2-4; the match to TRBD2 covers 9 bases. The CDR3 loop reads CASSLVAGVENIQYF. CDR3 DNA: TGTGCCAGCAGCTTAGTAGCGGGGGTAGAAAACATTCAGTACTTC.